The 8 T cell receptor beta chains reported below all come from one sample, sequenced in a study of CD4+ T cells in melanoma. TCRdb keeps only in-frame clones here, not all; method: immunoSEQ multiplex PCR. The data contain about 15,000 clones, approximately 88% of them singletons. Sequenced: cells from a culture (not recorded whether cultured in vitro). The receptor set was obtained from a human donor with melanoma.

This clone was counted once. This chain uses TRBV30 with TRBJ1-1; D ambiguous. Trimming took 2 bases from V and 3 from J, leaving 19 bases between them. The germline CDR1 and CDR2 sequences are GTSNPN and SVGIG (reference sequence). The CDR3 sequence is 16 residues long. CDR3 region: CAWSTLSVFRHTEAFF. The CDR3 DNA sequence: TGTGCCTGGAGTACATTGTCGGTTTTTCGCCACACTGAAGCTTTCTTT. Together with reference TRBV30 and TRBJ1-1, the CDR3 gives the full variable domain: SQTIHQWPATLVQPVGSPLSLECTVEGTSNPNLYWYRQAAGRGLQLLFYSVGIGQISSEVPQNLSASRPQDRQFILSSKKLLLSDSGFYLCAWSTLSVFRHTEAFFGQGTRLTVV.

V usage is TRBV5-4 and J usage is TRBJ2-1, with D possibly TRBD2 on 5 matching bases. Trimming left V 4 bases short and J 5 bases short, with 16 bases between. This CDR3 is built from 15 residues. Germline V lookup: CDR1 SGHNT, CDR2 YYREEE (reference sequence). DNA of the CDR3: TGTGCCAGCAGCCTTCGACTACCTGCCCACAATGAGCAGTTCTTC. This gives the protein CASSLRLPAHNEQFF. Full variable domain (missing parts from reference TRBV5-4 and TRBJ2-1): ETGVTQSPTHLIKTRGQQVTLRCSSQSGHNTVSWYQQALGQGPQFIFQYYREEENGRGNFPPRFSGLQFPNYSSELNVNALELDDSALYLCASSLRLPAHNEQFFGPGTRLTVL.

The chain uses TRBV5-1 and TRBJ1-1; no clear D. V was trimmed by 0 bases and J by 1 base, leaving 4 bases between them. The CDR3 covers 13 residues. Per the germline V gene, CDR1 is SGHRS and CDR2 is YFSETQ. CDR3 DNA: TGCGCCAGCAGCTTGGACGCGAACACTGAAGCTTTCTTT. Its protein is CASSLDANTEAFF.

The chain recombines TRBV19 with TRBJ2-1; D perhaps matches TRBD2 (5 bases). CDR3 size: 13 residues. The V gene lost 2 bases and the J gene lost 9 bases, with 11 bases spanning the gap. Germline loops: CDR1 LNHDA, CDR2 SQIVND (reference sequence). The CDR3 region has the DNA TGTGCCAGTAGTATAACGGGGTCAGGTGAGCAGTTCTTC. Amino acids: CASSITGSGEQFF. The complete variable domain, with remaining parts taken from reference TRBV19 and TRBJ2-1, reads DGGITQSPKYLFRKEGQNVTLSCEQNLNHDAMYWYRQDPGQGLRLIYYSQIVNDFQKGDIAEGYSVSREKKESFPLTVTSAQKNPTAFYLCASSITGSGEQFFGPGTRLTVL.

The CDR3 loop reads CASSFAGVDEQYF. The CDR3 DNA is TGCGCCAGCAGCTTCGCGGGTGTCGACGAGCAGTACTTC. The rearrangement joins TRBV5-1 to TRBJ2-7; the D gene is possibly TRBD2 (5 bases). The CDR3 is made up of 13 amino acids. The V end was cut by 2 bases, the J end by 5 bases, with 11 bases between. CDR1 is SGHRS, CDR2 YFSETQ, per germline.

The chain joins TRBV30 to TRBJ1-2, with a tentative D call TRBD1 (5 bases). The CDR3 is 11 residues long. Trimming removed 0 bases from V and 8 bases from J, with 7 bases in between. Germline V gene sequence: CDR1 GTSNPN, CDR2 SVGIG (reference sequence). The CDR3 coding sequence is TGTGCCTGGAGTGTCGGGGGGGGCTACACCTTC. Encoded protein: CAWSVGGGYTF.

This chain links TRBV7-9 with TRBJ1-4; maybe TRBD1 (6 bases). The CDR3 totals 14 residues. V was pared by 3 bases and J by 7 bases, with 12 bases between. Per germline, CDR1 SEHNR and CDR2 FQNEAQ (reference sequence). CDR3 amino acids: CASSLSRGAEKLFF. CDR3 sequence (DNA): TGTGCCAGCAGCTTGTCCAGGGGCGCTGAAAAACTGTTTTTT. Drawing the rest from reference TRBV7-9 and TRBJ1-4, the complete variable domain is DTGVSQNPRHKITKRGQNVTFRCDPISEHNRLYWYRQTLGQGPEFLTYFQNEAQLEKSRLLSDRFSAERPKGSFSTLEIQRTEQGDSAMYLCASSLSRGAEKLFFGSGTQLSVL.

The chain employs TRBV5-1 and TRBJ2-2; no definite D call. Germline V CDR1 and CDR2: SGHRS, YFSETQ. The V end was cut by 0 bases, the J end by 3 bases, with 12 bases between. The CDR3 is 16 residues long. The CDR3 here is CASSLAISVYTGELFF. CDR3 DNA: TGCGCCAGCAGCTTGGCCATCTCAGTTTACACCGGGGAGCTGTTTTTT.